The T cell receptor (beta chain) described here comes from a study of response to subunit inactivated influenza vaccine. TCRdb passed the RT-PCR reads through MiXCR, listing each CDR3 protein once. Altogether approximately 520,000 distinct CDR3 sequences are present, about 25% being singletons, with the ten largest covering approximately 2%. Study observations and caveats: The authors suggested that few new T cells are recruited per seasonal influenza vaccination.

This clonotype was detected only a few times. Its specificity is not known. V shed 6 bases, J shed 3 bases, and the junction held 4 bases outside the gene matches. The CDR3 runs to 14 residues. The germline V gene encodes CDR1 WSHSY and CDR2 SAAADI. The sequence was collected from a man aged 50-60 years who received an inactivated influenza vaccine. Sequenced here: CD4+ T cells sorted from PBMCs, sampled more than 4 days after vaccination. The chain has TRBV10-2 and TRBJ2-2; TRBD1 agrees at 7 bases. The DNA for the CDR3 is TGCGCCAGCAGCACAGGGGTTGACACCGGGGAGCTGTTTTTT. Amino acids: CASSTGVDTGELFF.